This TCR beta chain was identified during a study of cytotoxic CD8 clonotypes in ibrutinib-treated CLL (dated by TCRdb to the early 2020s). A note on the overall study: In this cohort, some 16 patients were treatment-naive and about a dozen were relapsed/refractory, while around 17 had unmutated IGHV. Partial responses were observed in 24 patients and complete responses in 2; after a median follow-up of 68 months, remission was maintained in 14 patients and progression was observed in roughly twelve. Response samples were obtained after a median of roughly 13 months of treatment, with a range of about 6 to 40 months. On average, each sample yielded around 230,000 productive templates and around 98,000 productive rearrangements. Longitudinal samples were obtainable from about 30% of the roughly 86 participants in the trial. Cryopreserved peripheral blood mononuclear cells were obtained before treatment, at response, and at either sustained remission or disease progression. Every sample from remission and from progressive disease was obtained while the patients were still on ibrutinib.

On this clone itself: The clone's antigen remains unknown. No much larger clone exists at a distance of one base, and base qualities are not known.

From the germline V gene, CDR1 is MNHNS and CDR2 is SASEGT. The trim is 3 bases for V and 9 bases for J, with a gap of 12 bases between the germline ends. The CDR3 runs 13 residues from the cysteine to the phenylalanine. The CDR3 DNA has 39 bases and is translated from base 1. A MiSeq instrument was used for deep resolution sequencing, which targeted depths ranging from 1 in 1 million up to 1 in 200,000 T cells, with coverage averaging 10x for each clonotype. The immunoSEQ hsTCRB Kit was used to generate TCR beta libraries. Per the source publication's procedure: Data were analyzed with ImmunoSEQ Data Assistant and ImmunoSEQ Analyzer, with V, D and J genes assigned per IMGT definitions. Clonality, which ranges from 0 to 1, was calculated by subtracting the normalized Shannon entropy of productive rearrangement frequencies from one. Only overrepresented clonotypes making up at least 0.05% of each patient's repertoire were included in the public clonotype analysis. Roughly 13 repertoires from age-matched healthy donors, obtained from immuneACCESS, served as clonality controls. In TCRdb, the immuneACCESS table is reduced to in-frame sequences with V and J assigned. These tables do not hold every clone; where another copy was compared, an unresolved V gene accounts for under half, and the others remain unexplained. The DNA was the basis for D and trimming; V, J and clone size are from that table. In all, the sample holds some 92,000 clones, and 77% of those were seen once. In total, the top ten clones hold about 26% of the sample.

The study at large found these results: Public clonotypes were rare and either contracted or stayed stable during treatment, and the rise in clonality at ibrutinib response reflected the expansion of private clonotypes. Baseline clonality was found to be higher than that of age-matched healthy donors and was strongly correlated with circulating CD8+ T-cell counts. At ibrutinib response clonality went up, during sustained remission it held steady, and at progression it dropped back toward baseline. Sustained-remission and progressing patients did not have matched sampling times, and lymph node repertoires were not examined.

Reading the label with the study, this specimen's time point is: approximately 25 months on ibrutinib. For TCR beta library preparation, around 2.2 micrograms of genomic DNA was extracted from cryopreserved PBMCs. High-throughput TCR beta sequencing was performed on longitudinal blood samples from CLL patients receiving ibrutinib monotherapy. Patients were enrolled in a phase 2 open-label single-center ibrutinib monotherapy trial. The source of this sequence is a human donor with chronic lymphocytic leukemia. The sample consisted of PBMCs, taken after 24 months of ibrutinib treatment. Recombination connected TRBV6-1 to TRBJ2-1; the D gene is perhaps TRBD1, from 5 matching bases. The nucleotide sequence is given as TGTGCCAGCAGTGATCAAGGGGCTTCTGAGCAGTTCTTC. Its protein is CASSDQGASEQFF.